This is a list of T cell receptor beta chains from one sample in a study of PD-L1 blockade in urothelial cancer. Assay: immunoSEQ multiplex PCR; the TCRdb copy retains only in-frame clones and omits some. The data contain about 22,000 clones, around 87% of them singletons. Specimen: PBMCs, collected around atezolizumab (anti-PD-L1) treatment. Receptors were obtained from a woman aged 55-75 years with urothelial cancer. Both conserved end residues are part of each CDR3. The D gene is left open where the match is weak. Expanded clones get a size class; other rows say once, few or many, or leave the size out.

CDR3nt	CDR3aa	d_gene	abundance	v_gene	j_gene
TGCGCCAGCAGCTCAGGACTCACCAATGAGCAGTTCTTC	CASSSGLTNEQFF	NA	NA	TRBV5-1	TRBJ2-1
TGTGCCAGCAGCTTGGGGCAGTCCCTGACCTACAATGAGCAGTTCTTC	CASSLGQSLTYNEQFF	NA	once	TRBV5-6	TRBJ2-1
TGTGCCAGCAGCTCCGCGGGAGGGCCTGGGTATGAGCAGTTCTTC	CASSSAGGPGYEQFF	TRBD2	NA	TRBV7-6	TRBJ2-1
TGTGCCAGCTCAGGGGTCATGAACACTGAAGCTTTCTTT	CASSGVMNTEAFF	NA	NA	TRBV19	TRBJ1-1
TGCGCCAGCAGCTTGGGACTAAGCTCCTACAATGAGCAGTTCTTC	CASSLGLSSYNEQFF	NA	NA	TRBV5-1	TRBJ2-1
TGTGCCAGCAGTGACGCCAGGGCCTCGGGCGAGCAGTACTTC	CASSDARASGEQYF	NA	NA	TRBV2	TRBJ2-7
TGTGCCAGCAGCCGAGAGGTTGGCGATACGCAGTATTTT	CASSREVGDTQYF	NA	NA	TRBV4-2	TRBJ2-3
TGTGCCAGCAGCTTAGATGGTAGCGGGGGCCAAGAGACCCAGTACTTC	CASSLDGSGGQETQYF	TRBD2	NA	TRBV11-2	TRBJ2-5
TGTGCCAGTAGAACGGGACTAGCGGGAGTGGGGGGGGAGCTGTTTTTT	CASRTGLAGVGGELFF	TRBD2	once	TRBV19	TRBJ2-2
TGTGCCAGCAGCTTGGCTTCCGGGACTAGCGGCTACGAGCAGTACTTC	CASSLASGTSGYEQYF	TRBD2	few	TRBV7-2	TRBJ2-7
TGTGCCAGTAGTATTACCGGGACTAGAGGGTCCGCTGAGCAGTTCTTC	CASSITGTRGSAEQFF	TRBD2	NA	TRBV19	TRBJ2-1
TGTGCCAGCAGTGAGCCTAGCGGGAGGTCCGGAGATACGCAGTATTTT	CASSEPSGRSGDTQYF	TRBD2	NA	TRBV25-1	TRBJ2-3
TGTGCCAGCAGTTTATGGCGAGATACGCAGTATTTT	CASSLWRDTQYF	NA	NA	TRBV28	TRBJ2-3
TGTGCCAGCAGCTTCCGGGAACTGAACACCGGGGAGCTGTTTTTT	CASSFRELNTGELFF	NA	NA	TRBV5-4	TRBJ2-2
NA	CASSPVGPGGDQPQHF	NA	NA	TRBV19	TRBJ1-5
TGTGCCAGCAGTTACAACGGAGACCCCTCCTACAATGAGCAGTTCTTC	CASSYNGDPSYNEQFF	NA	NA	TRBV6-6	TRBJ2-1
TGTGCCAGTCGTACGACTAGCGGTAAAGAGACCCAGTACTTC	CASRTTSGKETQYF	TRBD2	NA	TRBV7-9	TRBJ2-5
TGTGCCATCAGTGAGGGGGCGGGACAGCCCCAGCATTTT	CAISEGAGQPQHF	NA	NA	TRBV10-3	TRBJ1-5
TGTGCCAGCAGTTTCGGACAGGGTCCTTCCGTTTTTGACGAGCAGTACTTC	CASSFGQGPSVFDEQYF	TRBD1	NA	TRBV11-2	TRBJ2-7
TGCGCCAGCAGCCAAGATCGGTCGGGAGATACGCAGTATTTT	CASSQDRSGDTQYF	NA	NA	TRBV5-4	TRBJ2-3
TGTGCCAGCTCACCTCGCTACGAGCAGTACTTC	CASSPRYEQYF	NA	NA	TRBV18	TRBJ2-7
TGTGCCAGCAGCCTACTAGCGGGATCGATATTGTCCTACAATGAGCAGTTCTTC	CASSLLAGSILSYNEQFF	TRBD2	once	TRBV27	TRBJ2-1
TGTGCCAGCAGCTTAGCAACTGCCAATGAGCAGTTCTTC	CASSLATANEQFF	NA	NA	TRBV7-7	TRBJ2-1
TGTGCCAGCAGTGAAATGGAGGGCCCCTACGAGCAGTACTTC	CASSEMEGPYEQYF	NA	NA	TRBV6-1	TRBJ2-7
TGTGCCATCGGACTTAACTATGGCTACACCTTC	CAIGLNYGYTF	NA	NA	TRBV10-3	TRBJ1-2
TGCAGCGTTGCGAGCTCCGAGCAGTACTTC	CSVASSEQYF	NA	NA	TRBV29-1	TRBJ2-7
TGTGCCAGCAGCACTAGCACGGTCCCCTACGAGCAGTACTTC	CASSTSTVPYEQYF	NA	NA	TRBV2	TRBJ2-7
TGTGCCAGCAGCTGGGGGGGCCGTTCTGGCTACACCTTC	CASSWGGRSGYTF	NA	few	TRBV7-2	TRBJ1-2
TGTGCCAGCAGCTTTAGCCCCGGGGAGCTGTTTTTT	CASSFSPGELFF	NA	NA	TRBV11-1	TRBJ2-2
TGCGCCAGCAGCTTGAGTAGCGGGACTCTCCCCTTTACGCAGTATTTT	CASSLSSGTLPFTQYF	TRBD2	NA	TRBV5-1	TRBJ2-3
TGTGCCAGCAGCTTATCAGGAGGGGGCAAAGGCAATCAGCCCCAGCATTTT	CASSLSGGGKGNQPQHF	TRBD1	few	TRBV7-9	TRBJ1-5
TGTGCCAGCAGCGACGTGACTAGCGGGAGTCTAGATACGCAGTATTTT	CASSDVTSGSLDTQYF	TRBD2	NA	TRBV2	TRBJ2-3
TGTGCCAGCAGCCGGATCACTAGCGGGGGGGACAATGAGCAGTTCTTC	CASSRITSGGDNEQFF	TRBD2	NA	TRBV7-9	TRBJ2-1
TGTGCCAGCAGCCTCGGACACCTCTACGAGCAGTACTTC	CASSLGHLYEQYF	NA	NA	TRBV14	TRBJ2-7
TGTGCCAGTAGTATTTCTGGACAGGGATCGGATACGCAGTATTTT	CASSISGQGSDTQYF	TRBD1	NA	TRBV19	TRBJ2-3
TGTGCCAGTAGGGGAGGAGGAGTAATCAATGAAAAACTGTTTTTT	CASRGGGVINEKLFF	NA	NA	TRBV19	TRBJ1-4
TGTGCCAGCAAACGGAGAGGGGGCGGCTATGGCTACACCTTC	CASKRRGGGYGYTF	TRBD1	NA	TRBV2	TRBJ1-2
TGCGCCAGCAGCACAAGCGGCGGGGGGAGCTACAATGAGCAGTTCTTC	CASSTSGGGSYNEQFF	TRBD2	NA	TRBV5-1	TRBJ2-1
TGTGCCAGCGGCATCGCGGGGTTAGGCTACACCTTC	CASGIAGLGYTF	NA	few	TRBV28	TRBJ1-2
TGTGCCAGCTCCCCGGCGACTCACGAGCAGTACTTC	CASSPATHEQYF	NA	NA	TRBV25-1	TRBJ2-7
TGTGCCAGTAGTTGGGACAGGGAGTACAATGAGCAGTTCTTC	CASSWDREYNEQFF	TRBD1	NA	TRBV19	TRBJ2-1
TGTGCCAGCAGCCAAGCTCAGGGAAGGACTGGGGCCAACGTCCTGACTTTC	CASSQAQGRTGANVLTF	NA	NA	TRBV14	TRBJ2-6
TGCGCCAGCATTGCTGGAGCGGGAATGGGGGAGACCCAGTACTTC	CASIAGAGMGETQYF	TRBD2	NA	TRBV5-1	TRBJ2-5
TGTGCCAGCGGACCGGGACTAGCGGCCACAGATACGCAGTATTTT	CASGPGLAATDTQYF	TRBD2	NA	TRBV9	TRBJ2-3
TGTGCCAGCAGCCCGTCAACCACAGGGTACCAAGAGACCCAGTACTTC	CASSPSTTGYQETQYF	NA	NA	TRBV7-9	TRBJ2-5
TGTGCCAGCAGCTTGGGGGCGGGACGGGACACCGGGGAGCTGTTTTTT	CASSLGAGRDTGELFF	NA	NA	TRBV5-4	TRBJ2-2
TGTGCCAGCAGCTTAGACACAACGTACGAGCAGTACTTC	CASSLDTTYEQYF	NA	NA	TRBV7-9	TRBJ2-7
TGTGCCAGCAGCTTAGTCAGCGGGAGGGCGCACAATGAGCAGTTCTTC	CASSLVSGRAHNEQFF	TRBD2	NA	TRBV7-6	TRBJ2-1
TGTGCCAGCAGTTACTTCGGCGGGGGGGCCTACGAGCAGTACTTC	CASSYFGGGAYEQYF	TRBD2	NA	TRBV6-6	TRBJ2-7
TGTGCCACCAGCAGTGACCGGGTGGTGAACACTGAAGCTTTCTTT	CATSSDRVVNTEAFF	NA	few	TRBV15	TRBJ1-1
TGTGCCAGCACGATTAGCGGGAGGGCCGTTGAGCAGTTCTTC	CASTISGRAVEQFF	TRBD2	NA	TRBV5-4	TRBJ2-1
TGTGCCAGCAGTTTATCGGGACAGTATATCACCACAGATACGCAGTATTTT	CASSLSGQYITTDTQYF	TRBD1	NA	TRBV27	TRBJ2-3
TGTGCCAGCACCGTCCTTGTGGGGGGCACCGGGGAGCTGTTTTTT	CASTVLVGGTGELFF	NA	NA	TRBV6-6	TRBJ2-2
TGCGCCAGCAGCCCACACGGACAGGGGAACACCGGGGAGCTGTTTTTT	CASSPHGQGNTGELFF	TRBD1	NA	TRBV4-1	TRBJ2-2
TGTGCCAGCAGTCCTCTACTACTGAGGGAGACCCAGTACTTC	CASSPLLLRETQYF	NA	NA	TRBV5-5	TRBJ2-5
TGTGCCACGCACCTGGGGGGGCTGAACACTGAAGCTTTCTTT	CATHLGGLNTEAFF	NA	NA	TRBV10-3	TRBJ1-1
TGTGCCAGCAAGCAGGGGTACACCGGGGAGCTGTTTTTT	CASKQGYTGELFF	NA	NA	TRBV6-1	TRBJ2-2
TGTGCCAGCAGCTCGGACAGGACGGGCGAGCAGTACTTC	CASSSDRTGEQYF	TRBD1	NA	TRBV11-1	TRBJ2-7
TGCGCCAGCAGCCCCGTTACTAGCGGTACCTACAATGAGCAGTTCTTC	CASSPVTSGTYNEQFF	TRBD2	once	TRBV5-1	TRBJ2-1
TGTGCCAGCAGCTTAAAAACTAGCGGGAGGATTGGGGCTTACAATGAGCAGTTCTTC	CASSLKTSGRIGAYNEQFF	TRBD2	NA	TRBV7-2	TRBJ2-1